This T cell receptor beta chain was obtained from a study of blood T cell repertoires in COVID-19. Per the authors' pipeline: Amplification with reference gene primers provided the estimates of nucleated cell counts. Profiled with immunoSEQ multiplex PCR; TCRdb holds only in-frame clones, not every one. That table supplies the V and J calls and clone size; D and trimming were determined from the DNA. This table has some 530,000 clones, approximately 85% appearing once. The J segment lost 8 bases and the V segment lost 1 base, leaving 7 bases of the junction unmatched. Per the germline V gene, CDR1 is LNHDA and CDR2 is SQIVND (reference sequence). CDR3 length: 15 amino acids.

V usage is TRBV19 and J usage is TRBJ1-4, with TRBD1 identical over 7 bases. The TCR comes from a human donor in a cohort sampled during active COVID-19. The sample taken for sequencing was peripheral blood. This chain's CDR3 is CASSIVRGGREKLFF. The DNA for the CDR3 is TGTGCCAGTAGTATAGTCCGAGGGGGCCGCGAAAAACTGTTTTTT.